This is a list of T cell receptor beta chains from one sample in a study of T-cell reconstitution after alpha-beta-depleted transplantation in children. TCRdb reprocessed the PCR reads via MiXCR and lists one record per CDR3 protein. The sample yields about 1,000,000 distinct CDR3 sequences, less than 30% seen once. Source: PBMCs, mostly from graft donor cells, taken 360 days after TCRalphabeta/CD19-depleted stem cell transplant. Every receptor here comes from a boy under two years old who had a stem cell transplant for SCID, so the T cells may come from the graft donor. The CDR3 runs from the conserved cysteine through the conserved F or W. The D gene is left open where the match is weak. Some rows mark clone size as missing; the rest say once, few, many or name a class of expanded clone.

J	V	size	D	DNA	CDR3
TRBJ1-1	TRBV6-1	few	.	TGTGCCAGCCACGGGGGGAACATGGGGACTGAAGCTTTCTTT	CASHGGNMGTEAFF
TRBJ2-7	TRBV11-2	.	.	TGTGCCAGCAGCATCAGGGGGACTACCACTAGCGCTAGCTCCTACGAGCAGTACTTC	CASSIRGTTTSASSYEQYF
TRBJ1-1	TRBV20-1	few	.	TGCAGTGCTAGAGGCTGGGGTGGCGAAAACACTGAAGCTTTCTTT	CSARGWGGENTEAFF
TRBJ2-3	TRBV4-3	.	TRBD1	TGCGCCAGCAGCCAAGATGGGGGACAGGGTACGCAGTATTTT	CASSQDGGQGTQYF
TRBJ1-1	TRBV20-1	few	.	TGCAGTGCTGGAACACAGAAACAAGCTTTCTTT	CSAGTQKQAFF
TRBJ1-6	TRBV2	.	TRBD1	TGTGCCAGCAGTGCACAGGGGCTCCCGGATTCACCCCTCCACTTT	CASSAQGLPDSPLHF
TRBJ2-7	TRBV5-5	.	.	TGTGCCAGCAGCTTGGGAGGTCAAGTGAGTGGCTACGAGCAGTACTTC	CASSLGGQVSGYEQYF
TRBJ1-4	TRBV4-1	.	.	TGCGCCAGCAGCCATACAACAGGGACTCTTCCTGAAAAACTGTTTTTT	CASSHTTGTLPEKLFF
TRBJ2-7	TRBV9	.	.	TGTGCCAGCGCGGGGCAGCCCGACTCCTACGAGCAGTACTTC	CASAGQPDSYEQYF
TRBJ1-1	TRBV10-2	many	.	TGCGCCAGCAGTGGGCAGGGTGAAACTGAAGCTTTCTTT	CASSGQGETEAFF
TRBJ2-5	TRBV29-1	many	.	TGCAGCTCCGGGACGGGCAAGGGGGTCCAAGAGACCCAGTACTTC	CSSGTGKGVQETQYF
TRBJ2-1	TRBV20-1	.	TRBD2	TGCAGTGCCCGACTACTAGCGTCCTACAATGAGCAGTTCTTC	CSARLLASYNEQFF
TRBJ1-1	TRBV12-3/TRBV12-4	.	.	TGTGCCAGCAGTTTAGATCCCGCCTGGGGGTACGACACTGAAGCTTTCTTT	CASSLDPAWGYDTEAFF
TRBJ2-7	TRBV11-1	.	.	TGTGCCAGCAGCTTATCCCCAACAGGGCTCGAGCAGTACTTC	CASSLSPTGLEQYF
TRBJ2-1	TRBV5-1	few	TRBD1	TGCGCCAGCAGCCCGACCGGGACAGGGAGCTCCTACAATGAGCAGTTCTTC	CASSPTGTGSSYNEQFF
TRBJ2-4	TRBV5-1	.	.	TGCGCCAGCAGCTTGGAGACCAAAAACATTCAGTACTTC	CASSLETKNIQYF
TRBJ2-1	TRBV11-2	few	TRBD2	TGTGCCAGCAGCTCCGTATGGCTAGCGGGGGGATTTGACAATGAGCAGTTCTTC	CASSSVWLAGGFDNEQFF
TRBJ2-7	TRBV29-1	.	.	TGCAGCGTTGAAACCGGTTCCGCCTACGAGCAGTACTTC	CSVETGSAYEQYF
TRBJ2-7	TRBV2	few	TRBD2	TGTGCCAGTATAGCGGGGGATCTCTCCTACGAGCAGTACTTC	CASIAGDLSYEQYF
TRBJ2-5	TRBV15	few	.	TGTGCCACCAGCAGCCGACTGACAGAAGAGACCCAGTACTTC	CATSSRLTEETQYF
TRBJ2-7	TRBV2	.	TRBD1	TGTGCCAGCAGTAAAATGCTGGACAGGCCTCCCTACGAGCAGTACTTC	CASSKMLDRPPYEQYF
TRBJ2-7	TRBV10-3	.	.	TGTGCCATCAGTGCCGACCGGGGTTTAGACACCGAGCAGTACTTC	CAISADRGLDTEQYF
TRBJ2-3	TRBV5-1	few	TRBD1	TGCGCCAGCAGCTTGGTAGGGGGCATTAGCACAGATACGCAGTATTTT	CASSLVGGISTDTQYF
TRBJ2-5	TRBV20-1	few	TRBD2	TGCAGTGCTAGAATTCTAGCGGTCCAGTGGGAGACCCAGTACTTC	CSARILAVQWETQYF
TRBJ2-7	TRBV21-1	few	.	TGTGCCAGCAGCAAACCACGACAAGGGGGGAAGTACTTC	CASSKPRQGGKYF
TRBJ2-1	TRBV4-2	.	.	TGTGCCAGCAGCCAAGATCGTCTCATCGCCTCCTACAATGAGCAGTTCTTC	CASSQDRLIASYNEQFF
TRBJ2-3	TRBV21-1	.	.	TGTGCCAGCAGGAAACAGGGAGATAGCACAGATACGCAGTATTTT	CASRKQGDSTDTQYF
TRBJ2-1	TRBV4-1	few	TRBD1	TGCGCCAGCAGCCGTCAGATAGTGGGACAGGGGAAGTATGAGCAGTTCTTC	CASSRQIVGQGKYEQFF
TRBJ2-7	TRBV15	.	TRBD1	TGTGCCACCAGCAGAGAAGCGTCCGGGACAGGGGGTCGATACGAGCAGTACTTC	CATSREASGTGGRYEQYF
TRBJ1-1	TRBV28	.	TRBD1	TGTGCCAGCAGTTTGTCGACAGGGGGAGGCACTGAAGCTTTCTTT	CASSLSTGGGTEAFF
TRBJ2-1	TRBV5-6	.	.	TGTGCCAGCAGCTTGGTGTCACCACACAATGAGCAGTTCTTC	CASSLVSPHNEQFF
TRBJ2-1	TRBV20-1	.	TRBD1	TGCAGTGCTAGAGGGGACAGGGCCGGGGAGCAGTTCTTC	CSARGDRAGEQFF
TRBJ2-1	TRBV21-1	.	.	TGTGCCAGCAGCAGGATCCAGGGCTCCTACAATGAGCAGTTCTTC	CASSRIQGSYNEQFF
TRBJ2-3	TRBV11-2	few	TRBD2	TGTGCCAGCAGCTTAGAAGGCCGACTAGCGGGGGAACTCACAGATACGCAGTATTTT	CASSLEGRLAGELTDTQYF
TRBJ2-1	TRBV6-1	few	TRBD2	TGTGCCAGCGGGCCCGTAGCGGGGGCTTTGAATGAGCAGTTCTTC	CASGPVAGALNEQFF
TRBJ2-3	TRBV29-1	once	.	TGCAGCGTTGGGCAAGGCACAGGTACGCAGTATTTT	CSVGQGTGTQYF
TRBJ1-1	TRBV5-6	few	.	TGTGCCAGCAGTTACACAACCGTTGATGAAGCTTTCTTT	CASSYTTVDEAFF
TRBJ2-3	TRBV20-1	.	.	TGCAGTGCTAGTCAAACCTTCGGTGATACGCAGTATTTT	CSASQTFGDTQYF
TRBJ1-1	TRBV20-1	.	.	TGCAGTGCTAGAGATCTCCCCCAGCAGGACGCTTTCTTT	CSARDLPQQDAFF
TRBJ1-2	TRBV5-6	.	TRBD1	TGTGCCAGCAGCACCGGGACAGCTGGCTACACCTTC	CASSTGTAGYTF
TRBJ2-7	TRBV15	few	.	TGTGCCACCAGCAGAGGGGGGGACTCCTACGAGCAGTACTTC	CATSRGGDSYEQYF
TRBJ1-4	TRBV20-1	few	.	TGCAGTGCCCCACGGACAGCTACTAATGAAAAACTGTTTTTT	CSAPRTATNEKLFF
TRBJ1-1	TRBV7-9	few	TRBD1	TGTGCCAGCAGCCCATCGACAGGGATACACACTGAAGCTTTCTTT	CASSPSTGIHTEAFF
TRBJ2-3	TRBV5-1	few	TRBD1	TGCGCCAGCAGCTTGGAACAGGGGACAGATACGCAGTATTTT	CASSLEQGTDTQYF
TRBJ1-3	TRBV10-3	.	.	TGTGCCATTCAGAGGCGGGTTTCCTCTGGAAACACCATATATTTT	CAIQRRVSSGNTIYF
TRBJ1-6	TRBV6-1	few	TRBD1	TGTGCCAGCAGTGAAGCCGGGACAGGTCGCTCACCCCTCCACTTT	CASSEAGTGRSPLHF
TRBJ1-1	TRBV5-1	few	.	TGCGCCAGCAGCTTGGAGCCCCTGACGTTGGACACTGAAGCTTTCTTT	CASSLEPLTLDTEAFF
TRBJ2-5	TRBV15	few	TRBD2	TGTGCCACAAAACCGGGACTAGTTAGTGAGACCCAGTACTTC	CATKPGLVSETQYF
TRBJ2-7	TRBV5-1	.	TRBD1	TGCGCCAGCAGCTTTAGTACGCAGGGGGCAGGAGAGCAGTACTTC	CASSFSTQGAGEQYF
TRBJ1-6	TRBV7-6	.	TRBD1	TGTGCCAGCAGCACAGGGACAGGGCTTGGTAATTCACCCCTCCACTTT	CASSTGTGLGNSPLHF